These 8 T cell receptor beta chains were sequenced from one sample in a study of blood T cell repertoires in COVID-19. TCRdb's copy holds only in-frame clones and misses some; the assay was immunoSEQ multiplex PCR. The sample comprises over 130,000 clones, around 89% of which are singletons, and more than 2% rests with the top ten. Material for sequencing was peripheral blood. Receptors were obtained from a human donor with COVID-19, enrolled during active disease. The donor label of this sample is uncertain.

This clone has a single count. The chain has TRBV3-1 (or the pseudogene TRBV3-2) and TRBJ1-3; 7 bases are a match to TRBD1. The CDR3 loop spans 17 amino acids. J gave up 3 bases and V 5 bases, and 13 bases lay outside the gene matches. CDR1 is LGHDT and CDR2 is YNNKEL in the germline V gene (reference sequence). For the CDR3, the DNA is TGTGCCAGCAGCTGGGACAGCCCAGATTACTTTGGAAACACCATATATTTT. Translating gives CASSWDSPDYFGNTIYF.

This rearrangement joins TRBV6-5 to TRBJ1-4; 8 nucleotides line up with TRBD1. V was pared by 3 bases and J by 8 bases, with 11 bases of the junction left unmatched. Germline CDR1 is MNHEY and CDR2 is SVGAGI. There are 16 residues in the CDR3. The CDR3: CASSYGLWTGNEKLFF. The CDR3 coding sequence is TGTGCCAGCAGTTATGGCCTCTGGACAGGGAACGAAAAACTGTTTTTT.

This clone was counted only a few times. The chain employs TRBV5-1 and TRBJ1-5, with D tentatively TRBD1 (5 bases). CDR1 and CDR2 from the germline V gene are SGHRS and YFSETQ. CDR3 length: 15 residues. V lost 1 base and J lost 1, with 9 bases in between. The DNA for the CDR3 is TGCGCCAGCAGCTTGACGGGGGAAAGCAATCAGCCCCAGCATTTT. Translation: CASSLTGESNQPQHF.

This clone has just one count. The rearrangement joins TRBV7-9 to TRBJ2-5; 8 bases are shared with TRBD1. Per the germline V gene, CDR1 is SEHNR and CDR2 is FQNEAQ (reference sequence). V shed 1 base and J 5 bases; nucleotides not matched to a gene: 9. CDR3 length: 16 residues. The CDR3 DNA sequence: TGTGCCAGCAGCTTAGAAGGTGCAGGGGGCCGGGAGACCCAGTACTTC. Translated, it gives CASSLEGAGGRETQYF.

The chain has TRBV19 and TRBJ1-5; 7 nucleotides align to TRBD1. Germline values: CDR1 LNHDA, CDR2 SQIVND (reference sequence). The CDR3 runs 15 residues. The V and J ends lost 4 bases and 4 bases, in that order; junction bases with no gene match: 7. The DNA of the CDR3 is TGTGCCAGTAGTAACCTGGGGACAGAAAATCAGCCCCAGCATTTT. Translated, it gives CASSNLGTENQPQHF.

This chain uses TRBV24-1 with TRBJ2-3, with 9 bases matching TRBD1. The ends lost 8 bases at V and 3 bases at J; junction bases unmatched: 11. Germline V CDR1 and CDR2: KGHDR, SFDVKD. The CDR3 loop spans 16 amino acids. CDR3 DNA sequence: TGTGCCACCACCCACCTCCGGGACAGGGTAACAGATACGCAGTATTTT. It encodes CATTHLRDRVTDTQYF.

A remark on this clone: At one end the junction does not follow the germline gene, possibly because of a read error. The V and J genes are TRBV30 and TRBJ1-5; 9 bases line up with TRBD1. The germline V gene encodes CDR1 GTSNPN and CDR2 SVGIG (reference sequence). This CDR3 spans 13 amino acids. The CDR3, as DNA: TGTGCCTGGGGTCGACAGGGGGGTCAGCACCAGCATTTT. This gives the protein CAWGRQGGQHQHF.

The CDR3 here is CASSGGSTIYF. In DNA, the CDR3 is TGTGCCAGCAGCGGAGGGTCCACCATATATTTT. The rearrangement joins TRBV9 to TRBJ1-3, with unresolved D. Germline CDR1 and CDR2: SGDLS and YYNGEE. Between the trimmed V and J ends, which lost 3 bases and 9 bases, there was a span of 7 bases. This CDR3 has 11 residues.